Listed below are T cell receptor beta chains from one sample, sequenced in a study of blood T cell repertoires in COVID-19. The method was immunoSEQ multiplex PCR; TCRdb's version includes in-frame clones alone and lacks a portion of them. The sample includes about 670,000 clones, 80% to 90% of them seen just once. The sequenced material came from peripheral blood. These receptor sequences come from a woman under 30 with acute or convalescent COVID-19. The conserved cysteine and the conserved F or W are not part of the CDR3 here. Each record gives: J gene, V gene, CDR3 protein.

TRBJ1-2	TRBV12-3/TRBV12-4	ASRPDRLYGYT
TRBJ1-1	TRBV2	ASRRGRETEAF
TRBJ1-3	TRBV11-2	ASSFTGTGDNTIY
TRBJ2-3	TRBV27	ASSFLDRSTDTQY
TRBJ1-1	TRBV11-2	ASSVRGPEAF
TRBJ2-1	TRBV18	ASSQLENNEQF
TRBJ1-2	TRBV24-1	ATSDSTGINGYT
TRBJ2-5	TRBV20-1	SASEGAQETQY
TRBJ1-1	TRBV6-5	ASSPRDRVAAAF
TRBJ1-4	TRBV4-3	ASSQDEVGGSGEKLF
TRBJ2-2	TRBV12-3/TRBV12-4	ASSFLGGELF
TRBJ1-1	TRBV21-1	ASPQPPPPSGGLNEAF
TRBJ2-1	TRBV28	ASRREVDYNEQF
TRBJ2-1	TRBV5-1	ASSTDLFNEQF
TRBJ2-3	TRBV7-2	ASSLVGSGGADTQY
TRBJ1-1	TRBV29-1	SVLPGQKMNTEAF
TRBJ2-6	TRBV4-2	ASSQVTVSGANVLT
TRBJ2-7	TRBV7-6	ASSALRDRSSYEQY
TRBJ2-7	TRBV9	ASSVEGQGYEQY
TRBJ1-2	TRBV2	ASSVQGDYGYT
TRBJ1-1	TRBV18	ASSPPGTEGTEAF
TRBJ2-2	TRBV29-1	SVGRGGELF
TRBJ1-2	TRBV20-1	SASGQGIQTYGYT
TRBJ2-7	TRBV7-2	ASIPDAAVYEQY
TRBJ2-1	TRBV4-2	ASSQEYSNNEQF
TRBJ2-7	TRBV5-4	ASPKEEFSDYEQY
TRBJ2-7	TRBV14	ASSQDWRAGSYEQY
TRBJ1-2	TRBV28	ASSFRGNYGYT
TRBJ1-3	TRBV7-2	ASSVQRNTIY
TRBJ1-1	TRBV5-5	ASSLEAGTNAF
TRBJ1-5	TRBV12-5	ASGSEVPNQPQH